This T cell receptor (beta chain) stems from a study of T cell changes during pregnancy in multiple sclerosis. TCRdb's table, derived via immunoSEQ multiplex PCR, lists solely in-frame clones and lacks some. The sample has fewer than 50,000 clones, about nine tenths seen once. The input for sequencing was peripheral blood, taken in the second trimester of pregnancy. The receptor was derived from a female donor in good health, enrolled as a control in a pregnancy study.

CDR3 DNA sequence: TGTGCCTGGAGGGGAGGGGGCTCTGGAAACACCATATATTTT. Residues: CAWRGGGSGNTIYF. This rearrangement joins TRBV30 to TRBJ1-3; TRBD1 might be the D (6 bases). Germline V lookup: CDR1 GTSNPN, CDR2 SVGIG (reference sequence). V shed 3 bases and J shed 0 bases, with 9 bases lying between them. The CDR3 contains 14 residues.